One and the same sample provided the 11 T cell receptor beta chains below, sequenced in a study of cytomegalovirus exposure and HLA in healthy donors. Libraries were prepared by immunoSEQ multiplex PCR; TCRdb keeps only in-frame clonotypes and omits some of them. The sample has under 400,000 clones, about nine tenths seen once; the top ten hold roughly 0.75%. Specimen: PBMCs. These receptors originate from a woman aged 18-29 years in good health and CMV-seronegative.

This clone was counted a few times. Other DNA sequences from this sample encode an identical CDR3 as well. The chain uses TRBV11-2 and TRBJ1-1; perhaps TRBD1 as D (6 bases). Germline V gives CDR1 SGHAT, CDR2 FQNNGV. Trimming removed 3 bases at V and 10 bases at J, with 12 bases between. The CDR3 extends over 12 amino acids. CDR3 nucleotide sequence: TGTGCCAGCAGCTTGACAGGATTAAGAGCTTTCTTT. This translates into CASSLTGLRAFF.

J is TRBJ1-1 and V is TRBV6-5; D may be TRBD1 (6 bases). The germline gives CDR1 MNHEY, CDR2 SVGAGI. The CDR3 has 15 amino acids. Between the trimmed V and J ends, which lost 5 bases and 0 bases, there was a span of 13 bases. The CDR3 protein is CASSQGQGLNTEAFF. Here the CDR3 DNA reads TGTGCCAGCAGTCAGGGGCAGGGGTTGAACACTGAAGCTTTCTTT.

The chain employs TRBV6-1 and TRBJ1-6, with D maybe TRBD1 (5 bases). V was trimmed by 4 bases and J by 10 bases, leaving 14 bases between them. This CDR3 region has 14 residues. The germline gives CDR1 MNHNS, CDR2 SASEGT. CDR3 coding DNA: TGTGCCAGCAGTGTAAAAGGGGAGGAATCACCCCTCCACTTT. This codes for CASSVKGEESPLHF.

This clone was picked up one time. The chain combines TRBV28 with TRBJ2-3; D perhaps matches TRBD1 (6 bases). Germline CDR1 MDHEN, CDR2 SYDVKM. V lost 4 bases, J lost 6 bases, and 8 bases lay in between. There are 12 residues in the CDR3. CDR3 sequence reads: CASSSRGDTQYF. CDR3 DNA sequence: TGTGCCAGCAGTTCAAGGGGGGATACGCAGTATTTT.

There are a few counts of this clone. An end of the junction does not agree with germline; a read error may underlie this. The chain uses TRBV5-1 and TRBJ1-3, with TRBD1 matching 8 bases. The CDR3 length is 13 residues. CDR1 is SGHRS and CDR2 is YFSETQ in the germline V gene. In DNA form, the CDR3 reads TGCGCCAGCAGCAGCACCGGGACAGGACGTAGGGAGTTT. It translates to CASSSTGTGRREF.

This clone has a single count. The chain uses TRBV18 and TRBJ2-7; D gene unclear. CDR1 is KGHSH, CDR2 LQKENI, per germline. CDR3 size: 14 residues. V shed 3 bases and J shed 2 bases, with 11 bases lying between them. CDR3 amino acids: CASSPPSEPYEQYF. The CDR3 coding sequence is TGTGCCAGCTCACCCCCCAGTGAACCCTACGAGCAGTACTTC. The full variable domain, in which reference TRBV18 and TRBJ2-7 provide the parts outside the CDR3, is NAGVMQNPRHLVRRRGQEARLRCSPMKGHSHVYWYRQLPEEGLKFMVYLQKENIIDESGMPKERFSAEFPKEGPSILRIQQVVRGDSAAYFCASSPPSEPYEQYFGPGTRLTVT.

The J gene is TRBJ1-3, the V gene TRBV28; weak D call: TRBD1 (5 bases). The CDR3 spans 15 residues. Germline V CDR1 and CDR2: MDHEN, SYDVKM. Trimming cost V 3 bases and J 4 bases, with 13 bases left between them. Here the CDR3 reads CASSFQGGRGNTIYF. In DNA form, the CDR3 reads TGTGCCAGCAGTTTCCAGGGAGGGAGAGGAAACACCATATATTTT.

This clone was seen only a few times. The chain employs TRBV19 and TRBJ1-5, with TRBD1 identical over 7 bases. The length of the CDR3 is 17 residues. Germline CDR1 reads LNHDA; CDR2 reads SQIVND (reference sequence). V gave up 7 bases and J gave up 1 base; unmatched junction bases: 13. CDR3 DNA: TGTGCCAGTAAGGGGGGCGGACAGGCCAACAGCAATCAGCCCCAGCATTTT. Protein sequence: CASKGGGQANSNQPQHF. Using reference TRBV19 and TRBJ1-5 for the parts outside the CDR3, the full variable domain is DGGITQSPKYLFRKEGQNVTLSCEQNLNHDAMYWYRQDPGQGLRLIYYSQIVNDFQKGDIAEGYSVSREKKESFPLTVTSAQKNPTAFYLCASKGGGQANSNQPQHFGDGTRLSIL.

CDR3 sequence reads: CASSLGWLAGSSYEQYF. DNA of the CDR3: TGTGCCAGCAGCTTAGGGTGGCTAGCGGGAAGCTCCTACGAGCAGTACTTC. The chain employs TRBV11-2 and TRBJ2-7; TRBD2 matches 9 bases. The CDR3 length is 17 residues. Germline V gene lookup returns CDR1 SGHAT and CDR2 FQNNGV. Trimming took 1 base from V and 0 from J; bases not matched to a gene: 7.

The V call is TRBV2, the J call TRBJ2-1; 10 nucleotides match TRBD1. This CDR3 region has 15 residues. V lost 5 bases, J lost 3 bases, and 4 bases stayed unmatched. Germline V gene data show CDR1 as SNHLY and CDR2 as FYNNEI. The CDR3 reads CASSSGTGVYNEQFF. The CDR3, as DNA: TGTGCCAGCAGTTCCGGGACAGGGGTCTACAATGAGCAGTTCTTC.

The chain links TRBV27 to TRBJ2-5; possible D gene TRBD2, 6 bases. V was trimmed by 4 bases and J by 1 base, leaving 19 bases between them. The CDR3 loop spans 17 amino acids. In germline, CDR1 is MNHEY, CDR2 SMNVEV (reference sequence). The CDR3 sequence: CASSSQPGVGGQETQYF. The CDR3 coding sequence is TGTGCCAGCAGTTCGCAACCGGGAGTCGGCGGCCAAGAGACCCAGTACTTC.